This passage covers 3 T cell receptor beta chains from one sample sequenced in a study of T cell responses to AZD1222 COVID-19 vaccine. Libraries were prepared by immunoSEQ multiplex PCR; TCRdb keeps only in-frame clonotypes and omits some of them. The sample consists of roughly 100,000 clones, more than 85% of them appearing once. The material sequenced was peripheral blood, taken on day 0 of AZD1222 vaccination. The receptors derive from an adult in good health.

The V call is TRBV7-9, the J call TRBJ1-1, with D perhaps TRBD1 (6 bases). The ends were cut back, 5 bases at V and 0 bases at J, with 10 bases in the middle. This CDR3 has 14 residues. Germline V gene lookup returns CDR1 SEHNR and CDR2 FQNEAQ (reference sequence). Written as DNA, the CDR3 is TGTGCCAGCAGCCTCGACAGGTTGAACACTGAAGCTTTCTTT. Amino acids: CASSLDRLNTEAFF.

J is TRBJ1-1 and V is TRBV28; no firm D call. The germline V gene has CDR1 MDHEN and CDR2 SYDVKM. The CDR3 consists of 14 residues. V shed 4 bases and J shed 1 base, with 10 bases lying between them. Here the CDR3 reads CASSSNGWNTEAFF. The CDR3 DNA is TGTGCCAGCAGTTCAAACGGATGGAACACTGAAGCTTTCTTT.

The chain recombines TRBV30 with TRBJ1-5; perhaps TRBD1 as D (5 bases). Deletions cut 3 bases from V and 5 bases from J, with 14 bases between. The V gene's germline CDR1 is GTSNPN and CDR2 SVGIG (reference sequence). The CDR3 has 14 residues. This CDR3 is CAWSSGTGDQPQHF. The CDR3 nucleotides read TGTGCCTGGAGCTCCGGGACCGGGGATCAGCCCCAGCATTTT.